These T cell receptor beta chains were read from a single sample in a study of molecular identifiers for immune sequencing clone quantification. TCRdb itself ran the PCR reads through MiXCR, one entry per CDR3 protein. The sample consists of roughly 100,000 distinct CDR3 sequences, about 32% of them appearing once. The sample comprised naive CD8+ T cells from blood, with Jurkat cell RNA spiked in. Every receptor here comes from a human donor in good health. Some libraries in this study had Jurkat cell RNA spiked in. The CDR3 runs from the conserved cysteine through the conserved F or W. A D gene is named only where the DNA matches it firmly. For some rows the clone size is stated as once, few or many, or as a class when expanded; others skip it.

J,D,V,size,DNA,CDR3
TRBJ2-7,-,TRBV10-2,few,TGCGCCAGCCGGCAGGACAGCTCCTACGAGCAGTACTTC,CASRQDSSYEQYF
TRBJ2-1,TRBD2,TRBV7-6,-,TGTGCCAGCAGCTTAATCCCCCCTTGGACTAGCGGGAGGGTGGGCAATGAGCAGTTCTTC,CASSLIPPWTSGRVGNEQFF
TRBJ2-7,-,TRBV12-2,-,TGTGCAAGTCGCTTAGCGTCGGGGTTCCGGGTTTTAGGGACAGGGCCCTACGAGCAGTACTTC,CASRLASGFRVLGTGPYEQYF
TRBJ2-3,-,TRBV12-3/TRBV12-4,-,TGTGCCAGCAGTGGAAGGACAGGCACAGATACGCAGTATTTT,CASSGRTGTDTQYF
TRBJ1-6,-,TRBV25-1,-,TGTGCCAGCAGTGAATCTGCCGCCCTAAGCTCCTATAATTCACCCCTCCACTTT,CASSESAALSSYNSPLHF
TRBJ2-3,-,TRBV25-1,-,TGTGCCAGCAGTGAATATACTCCGGGACCTAGCACAGATACGCAGAATTTT,CASSEYTPGPSTDTQNF
TRBJ1-1,-,TRBV27,few,TGTGCCAGCAGCTATTTTGGTGAAGCTTTCTTT,CASSYFGEAFF
TRBJ2-2,TRBD1,TRBV2,-,TGTGCCAGCAGTGATTGGACAGGGCGCACCGGGGAGCTGATTTTT,CASSDWTGRTGELIF
TRBJ2-1,-,TRBV24-1,many,TGTGCCACCAGTGACCCGGACAGTGAGAGCTACAATGAGCAGTTCTTC,CATSDPDSESYNEQFF
TRBJ1-5,-,TRBV7-9,many,TGTGCCAGCAGCTATAGCAATCAGCCCCAGCATTTT,CASSYSNQPQHF